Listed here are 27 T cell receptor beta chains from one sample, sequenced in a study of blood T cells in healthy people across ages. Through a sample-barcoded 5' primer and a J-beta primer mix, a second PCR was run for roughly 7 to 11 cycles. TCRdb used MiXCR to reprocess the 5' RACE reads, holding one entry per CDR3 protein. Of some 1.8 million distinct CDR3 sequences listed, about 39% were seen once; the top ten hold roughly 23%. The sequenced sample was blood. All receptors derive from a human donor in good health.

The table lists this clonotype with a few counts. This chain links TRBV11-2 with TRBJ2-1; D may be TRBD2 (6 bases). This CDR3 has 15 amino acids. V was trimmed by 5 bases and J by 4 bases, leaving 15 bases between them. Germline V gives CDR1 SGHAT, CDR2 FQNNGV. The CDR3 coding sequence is TGTGCCAGCAGCGGCGGGACGCATCGGTACAATGAGCAGTTCTTC. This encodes CASSGGTHRYNEQFF.

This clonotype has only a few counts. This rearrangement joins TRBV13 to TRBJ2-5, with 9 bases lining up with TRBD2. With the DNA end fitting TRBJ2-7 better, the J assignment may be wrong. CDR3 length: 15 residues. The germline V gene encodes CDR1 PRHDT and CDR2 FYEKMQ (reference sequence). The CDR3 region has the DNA TGTGCCAGCAGCTTAGGGGCTAGCGGGGCTTACGAGCAGTACTTC. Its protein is CASSLGASGAYEQYF.

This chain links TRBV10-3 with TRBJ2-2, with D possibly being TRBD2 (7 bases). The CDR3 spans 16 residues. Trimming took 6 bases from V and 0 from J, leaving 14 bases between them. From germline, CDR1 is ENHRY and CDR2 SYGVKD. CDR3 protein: CAISLRGGPNTGELFF. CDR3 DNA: TGTGCCATCAGCCTAAGGGGGGGACCGAACACCGGGGAGCTGTTTTTT.

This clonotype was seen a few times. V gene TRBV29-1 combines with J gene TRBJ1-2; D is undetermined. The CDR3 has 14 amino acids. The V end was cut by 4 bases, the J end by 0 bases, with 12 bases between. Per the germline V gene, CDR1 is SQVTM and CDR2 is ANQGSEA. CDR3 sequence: CSVGVRRANYGYTF. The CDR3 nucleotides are TGCAGCGTTGGTGTCAGGCGGGCTAACTATGGCTACACCTTC.

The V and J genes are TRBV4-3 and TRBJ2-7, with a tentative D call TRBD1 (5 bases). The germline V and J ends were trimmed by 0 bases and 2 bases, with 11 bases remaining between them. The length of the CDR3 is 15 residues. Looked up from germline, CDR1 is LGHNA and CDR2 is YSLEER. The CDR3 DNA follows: TGCGCCAGCAGCCAAGAGGCAGGGATTGCCTACGAGCAGTACTTC. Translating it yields CASSQEAGIAYEQYF.

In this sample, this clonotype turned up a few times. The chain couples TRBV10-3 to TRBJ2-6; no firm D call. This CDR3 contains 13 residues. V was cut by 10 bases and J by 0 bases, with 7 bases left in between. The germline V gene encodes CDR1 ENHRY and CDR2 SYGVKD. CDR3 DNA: TGTGCCACTTGGTACTCTGGGGCCAACGTCCTGACTTTC. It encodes CATWYSGANVLTF.

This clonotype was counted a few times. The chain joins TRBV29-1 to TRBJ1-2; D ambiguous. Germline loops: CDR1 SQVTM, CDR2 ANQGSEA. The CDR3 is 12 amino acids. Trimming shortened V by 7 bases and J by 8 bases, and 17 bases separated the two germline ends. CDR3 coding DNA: TGCAGCGCACTATCGGGGTCGGACGGCTACACCTTC. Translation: CSALSGSDGYTF.

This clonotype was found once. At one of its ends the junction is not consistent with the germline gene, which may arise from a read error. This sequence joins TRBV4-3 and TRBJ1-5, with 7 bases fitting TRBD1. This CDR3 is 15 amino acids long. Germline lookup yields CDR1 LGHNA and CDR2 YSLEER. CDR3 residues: CASSQDRGGNHPQHF. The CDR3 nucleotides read TGCGCCAGCAGCCAAGACAGGGGGGGGAATCACCCCCAGCATTTT.

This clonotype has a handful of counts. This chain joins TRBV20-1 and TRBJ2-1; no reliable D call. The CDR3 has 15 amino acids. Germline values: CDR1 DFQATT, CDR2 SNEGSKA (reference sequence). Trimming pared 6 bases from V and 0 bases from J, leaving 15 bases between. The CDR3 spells CSAPTPASSYNEQFF. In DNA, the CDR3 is TGCAGTGCCCCCACTCCAGCGAGCTCCTACAATGAGCAGTTCTTC.

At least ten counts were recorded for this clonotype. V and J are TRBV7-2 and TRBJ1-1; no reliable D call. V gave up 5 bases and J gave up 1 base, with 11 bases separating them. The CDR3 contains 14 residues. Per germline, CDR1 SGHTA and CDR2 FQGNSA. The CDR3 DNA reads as TGTGCCAGCAGCGTTGACATGACGAACACTGAAGCTTTCTTT. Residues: CASSVDMTNTEAFF.

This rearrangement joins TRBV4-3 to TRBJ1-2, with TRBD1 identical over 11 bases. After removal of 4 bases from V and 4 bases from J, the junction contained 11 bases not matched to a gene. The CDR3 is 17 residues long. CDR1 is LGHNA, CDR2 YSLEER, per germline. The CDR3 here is CASSPTGQGASFYGYTF. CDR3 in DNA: TGCGCCAGCAGCCCGACAGGACAGGGGGCGAGTTTCTATGGCTACACCTTC.

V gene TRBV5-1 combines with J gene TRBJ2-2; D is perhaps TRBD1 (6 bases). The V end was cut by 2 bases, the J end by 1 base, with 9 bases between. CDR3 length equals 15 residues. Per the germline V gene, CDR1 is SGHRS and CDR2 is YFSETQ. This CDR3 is CASSFGQQNTGELFF. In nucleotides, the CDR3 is TGCGCCAGCAGCTTCGGACAGCAGAACACCGGGGAGCTGTTTTTT.

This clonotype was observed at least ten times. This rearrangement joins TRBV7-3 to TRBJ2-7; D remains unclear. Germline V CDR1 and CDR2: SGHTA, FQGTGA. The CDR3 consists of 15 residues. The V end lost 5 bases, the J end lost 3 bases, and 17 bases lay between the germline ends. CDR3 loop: CASSPPHGDNYEQYF. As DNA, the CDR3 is TGTGCCAGCAGCCCCCCCCACGGAGACAACTACGAGCAGTACTTC.

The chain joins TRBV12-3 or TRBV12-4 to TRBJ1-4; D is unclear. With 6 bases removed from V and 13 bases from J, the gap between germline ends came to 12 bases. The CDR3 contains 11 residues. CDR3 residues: CASSQVPLLFF. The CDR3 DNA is TGTGCCAGCAGCCAAGTCCCCCTACTGTTTTTT.

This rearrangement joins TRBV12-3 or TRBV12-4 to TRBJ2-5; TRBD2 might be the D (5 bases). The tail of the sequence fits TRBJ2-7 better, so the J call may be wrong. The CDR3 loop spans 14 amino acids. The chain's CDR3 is CASQPTGLFNEQYF. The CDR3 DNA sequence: TGTGCCAGTCAGCCCACGGGGTTATTCAACGAGCAGTACTTC.

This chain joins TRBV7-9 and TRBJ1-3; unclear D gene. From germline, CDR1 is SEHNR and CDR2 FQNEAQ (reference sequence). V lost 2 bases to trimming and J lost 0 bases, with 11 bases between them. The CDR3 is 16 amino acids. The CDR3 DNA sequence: TGTGCCAGCAGCTTAAGTCGGGTCAACTCTGGAAACACCATATATTTT. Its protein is CASSLSRVNSGNTIYF.

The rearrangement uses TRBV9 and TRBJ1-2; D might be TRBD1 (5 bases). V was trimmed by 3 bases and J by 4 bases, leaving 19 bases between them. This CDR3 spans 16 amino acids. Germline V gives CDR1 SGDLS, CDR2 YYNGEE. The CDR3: CASSEAPVGGAYGYTF. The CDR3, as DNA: TGTGCCAGCAGCGAGGCTCCCGTTGGGGGTGCCTATGGCTACACCTTC.

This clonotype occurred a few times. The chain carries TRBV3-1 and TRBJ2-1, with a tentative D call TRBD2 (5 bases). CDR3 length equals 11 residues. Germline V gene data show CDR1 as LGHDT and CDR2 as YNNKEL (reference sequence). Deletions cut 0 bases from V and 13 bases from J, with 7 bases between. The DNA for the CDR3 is TGTGCCAGCAGCCAAGATCGGGGACAGTTCTTC. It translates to CASSQDRGQFF.

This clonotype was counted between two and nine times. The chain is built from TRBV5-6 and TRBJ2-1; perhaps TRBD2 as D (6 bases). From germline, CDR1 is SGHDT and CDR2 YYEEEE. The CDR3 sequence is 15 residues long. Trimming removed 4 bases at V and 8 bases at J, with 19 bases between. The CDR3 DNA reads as TGTGCCAGCAGCCCTACGGGGGACCTGGTGCATGAGCAGTTCTTC. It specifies CASSPTGDLVHEQFF. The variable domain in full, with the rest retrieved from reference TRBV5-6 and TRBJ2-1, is DAGVTQSPTHLIKTRGQQVTLRCSPKSGHDTVSWYQQALGQGPQFIFQYYEEEERQRGNFPDRFSGHQFPNYSSELNVNALLLGDSALYLCASSPTGDLVHEQFFGPGTRLTVL.

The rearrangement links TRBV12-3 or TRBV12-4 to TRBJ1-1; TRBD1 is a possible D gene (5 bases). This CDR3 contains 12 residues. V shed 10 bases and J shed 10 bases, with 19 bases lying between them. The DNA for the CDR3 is TGTGCCACAAGCAGGGCGGGCTTCGGAGCTTTCTTT. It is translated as CATSRAGFGAFF.

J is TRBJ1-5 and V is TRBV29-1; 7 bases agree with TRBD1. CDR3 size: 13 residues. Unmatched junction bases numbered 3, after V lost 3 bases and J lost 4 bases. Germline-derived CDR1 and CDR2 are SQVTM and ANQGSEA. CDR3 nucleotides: TGCAGCGTTGAGACAGGGAGAAATCAGCCCCAGCATTTT. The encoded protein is CSVETGRNQPQHF.

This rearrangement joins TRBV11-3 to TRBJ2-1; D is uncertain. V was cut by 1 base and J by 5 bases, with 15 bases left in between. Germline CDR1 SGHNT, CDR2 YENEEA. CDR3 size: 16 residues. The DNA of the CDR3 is TGTGCCAGCAGCTTAGTTGGCACCGGAGTTGACAATGAGCAGTTCTTC. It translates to CASSLVGTGVDNEQFF.

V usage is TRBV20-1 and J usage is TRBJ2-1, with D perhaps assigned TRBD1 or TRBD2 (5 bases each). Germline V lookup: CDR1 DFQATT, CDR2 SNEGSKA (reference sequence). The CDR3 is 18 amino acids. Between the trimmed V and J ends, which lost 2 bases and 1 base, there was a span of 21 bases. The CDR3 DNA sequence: TGCAGTGCTAGATCTCTGACAGTTATCGGGGCTTCCTACAATGAGCAGTTCTTC. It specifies CSARSLTVIGASYNEQFF.

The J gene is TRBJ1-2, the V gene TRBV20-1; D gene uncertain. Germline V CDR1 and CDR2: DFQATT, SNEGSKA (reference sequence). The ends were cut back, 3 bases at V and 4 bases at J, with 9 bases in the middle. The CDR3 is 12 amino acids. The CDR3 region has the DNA TGCAGTGCTAGTTTGGGAACCTATGGCTACACCTTC. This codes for CSASLGTYGYTF.

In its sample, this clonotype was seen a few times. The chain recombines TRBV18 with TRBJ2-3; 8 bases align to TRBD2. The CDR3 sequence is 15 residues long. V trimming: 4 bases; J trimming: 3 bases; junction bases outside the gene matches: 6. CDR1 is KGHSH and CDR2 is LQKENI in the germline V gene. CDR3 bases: TGTGCCAGCTCACGGCGGGGGGATCGGACAGATACGCAGTATTTT. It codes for CASSRRGDRTDTQYF.

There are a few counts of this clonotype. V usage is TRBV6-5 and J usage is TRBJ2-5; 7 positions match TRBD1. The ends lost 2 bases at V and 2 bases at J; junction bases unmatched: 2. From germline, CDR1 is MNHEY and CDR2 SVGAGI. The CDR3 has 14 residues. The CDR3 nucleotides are TGTGCCAGCAGTTACGACAGGGAACAAGAGACCCAGTACTTC. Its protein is CASSYDREQETQYF.

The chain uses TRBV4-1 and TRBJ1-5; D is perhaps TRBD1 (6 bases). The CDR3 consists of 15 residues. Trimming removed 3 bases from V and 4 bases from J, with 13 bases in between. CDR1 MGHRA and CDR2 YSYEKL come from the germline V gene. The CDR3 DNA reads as TGCGCCAGCAGCCAGGGGGCCCCAGGTAATCAGCCCCAGCATTTT. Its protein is CASSQGAPGNQPQHF.